These 6 T cell receptor beta chains were sequenced from one sample in a study of cytomegalovirus exposure and HLA in healthy donors. The PCR employed 60 Vbeta primers together with 13 Jbeta primers. Generated by immunoSEQ multiplex PCR, the TCRdb table keeps only in-frame clones and is missing some. The profile shows 66,000 or so clones, 80% to 90% of them singletons. Sequencing input: PBMCs. The source of these receptors is a man in his thirties or forties in good health and CMV-seropositive.

The CDR3 loop is CAISLTGASNTGELFF. The CDR3 DNA is TGTGCCATCAGCCTAACAGGGGCCTCGAACACCGGGGAGCTGTTTTTT. The chain is built from TRBV10-3 and TRBJ2-2; 7 nucleotides match TRBD1. Losses at the gene ends were 6 bases for V and 0 bases for J; bases not matched to a gene: 7. CDR3 length equals 16 residues. The germline V gene encodes CDR1 ENHRY and CDR2 SYGVKD.

The genes are TRBV2 and TRBJ1-6, with 7 bases aligning to TRBD1. The V gene's germline CDR1 is SNHLY and CDR2 FYNNEI. This CDR3 contains 16 residues. J lost 5 bases, V lost 6 bases, and 10 bases had no gene match. The CDR3 nucleotides read TGTGCCAGCAGCCGACAGGGTGCGAGGGATAATTCACCCCTCCACTTT. Translation gives CASSRQGARDNSPLHF.

This clone was seen once. The chain is built from TRBV2 and TRBJ2-2; a possible D gene is TRBD2 (6 bases). V lost 1 base, J lost 4 bases, and 10 bases lay in between. Germline V gene lookup returns CDR1 SNHLY and CDR2 FYNNEI. The CDR3 has 15 amino acids. This CDR3 is CASSEGLAFTGELFF. The CDR3 DNA reads TGTGCCAGCAGTGAAGGGCTAGCGTTCACCGGGGAGCTGTTTTTT.

This sequence joins TRBV6-1 and TRBJ1-5, with a possible D match to TRBD1 (5 bases). This CDR3 contains 15 residues. V was clipped by 0 bases and J by 9 bases, with 15 bases between them. Germline lookup yields CDR1 MNHNS and CDR2 SASEGT. CDR3 nucleotide sequence: TGTGCCAGCAGTGAAGCGCGGGGCCCCTTTCGGCCCCAGCATTTT. It yields the protein CASSEARGPFRPQHF.

Worth noting for this clone: The identical CDR3 is also encoded by other nucleotide sequences in the sample. The V gene is TRBV10-3, the J gene TRBJ2-5, with D maybe TRBD2 (6 bases). The CDR3 loop spans 14 amino acids. CDR1 is ENHRY, CDR2 SYGVKD, per germline. The V end lost 0 bases, the J end lost 4 bases, and 9 bases lay between the germline ends. The DNA of the CDR3 is TGTGCCATCAGTGAGTCGAACGGGGGAGAGACCCAGTACTTC. Its translation: CAISESNGGETQYF.

This sequence joins TRBV7-2 and TRBJ2-7, with D tentatively TRBD1 (6 bases). Germline CDR1 is SGHTA and CDR2 is FQGNSA. The germline V and J ends were trimmed by 3 bases and 6 bases, with 9 bases remaining between them. This CDR3 region has 12 residues. In DNA, the CDR3 is TGTGCCAGCAGCTTTACAGGGTTCGAGCAGTACTTC. It codes for CASSFTGFEQYF.